This T cell receptor beta chain came from a study of shared T cell receptors in the human thymus. Sequenced by immunoSEQ multiplex PCR; TCRdb stores in-frame clones only, minus some. Of 640,000 or so clones in the sample, about 90% were seen once. J lost 5 bases, V lost 4 bases, and 6 bases had no gene match. Germline assignment: CDR1 SGHDN and CDR2 FVKESK. This CDR3 spans 15 amino acids. These data were also filed under a second study, of human thymus T cells. From that second work: During corrective heart surgery, resections were taken, and the thymus tissue came from them. Among thymic and blood repertoires, usage of V and J genes appeared biased. Related research described strongly overlapping thymic repertoires in unrelated people.

This receptor was taken from a boy younger than two with a congenital heart defect. The sample taken for sequencing was thymocytes. The chain recombines TRBV14 with TRBJ1-4; 8 bases agree with TRBD1. Here the CDR3 DNA reads TGTGCCAGCAGCCTCCCAGGGGGCCTGAATGAAAAACTGTTTTTT. Residues: CASSLPGGLNEKLFF.